This T cell receptor beta chain was recorded in a study of shared clonotypes between healthy human individuals. Notes on the study in general: The represented genetic and exposure-history diversity was limited by the small number of donors.

CD8 cells classed as naive were CD45RO-negative and positively selected for CCR7, excluding terminally differentiated effector memory CD45RA+ cells. Profiling relied on immunoSEQ multiplex PCR, and the TCRdb table lists in-frame clones only, not all of them. This sample has some 2.1 million clones; over 85% occur once, and the top ten carry 1.5% to 2%. The V end lost 0 bases, the J end lost 7 bases, and 15 bases lay between the germline ends. Looked up from germline, CDR1 is LGHNA and CDR2 is YSLEER. The CDR3 totals 15 residues. In regard to this clone: Its antigen remains unknown.

The rearrangement uses TRBV4-3 and TRBJ1-1; possible D gene TRBD1, 5 bases. Sequenced material: naive CD8+ T cells from PBMCs. The receptor was derived from a man aged 18-30 years in good health. Some clones in this sample may be carry-over from other donors' samples. The CDR3 is CASSQDRVRAVEAFF. CDR3 DNA sequence: TGCGCCAGCAGCCAAGATCGTGTCAGGGCGGTTGAAGCTTTCTTT.